Below are 7 T cell receptor beta chains sequenced from a single sample in a study of human T cells and chemical hapten exposure. TCRdb processed the RACE reads anew with MiXCR; each CDR3 protein has one entry. Of 90,000 to 110,000 distinct CDR3 sequences listed, 9.2% are singletons. Documented time point: patch test 2, 6 weeks after DPC sensitization. The sample's treatment: therapeutic diphenylcyclopropenone sensitization with weekly scalp DPC. The sample in question was whole blood, obtained in connection with sensitization to the hapten diphenylcyclopropenone (DPC). The receptor set was obtained from a woman in her forties with alopecia areata. Some clones in this sample may be carry-over from other donors' samples.

Concerning this clonotype: At one end the junction does not follow the germline gene, possibly because of a read error. V and J are TRBV13 and TRBJ2-1; D call uncertain. There are 11 residues in the CDR3. Germline CDR1 and CDR2: PRHDT and FYEKMQ (reference sequence). This chain's CDR3 is CVSSPGERQFF. CDR3 coding DNA: TGTGTCAGCAGCCCTGGGGAAAGGCAGTTCTTC.

This clonotype turned up a few times. V gene TRBV10-3 combines with J gene TRBJ2-7; 9 nucleotides align to TRBD2. The J segment lost 2 bases and the V segment lost 5 bases, leaving 7 bases of the junction unmatched. Germline CDR1 reads ENHRY; CDR2 reads SYGVKD. The CDR3 contains 15 residues. CDR3 coding DNA: TGTGCCATCAGTCTGGTCAGCGGGGGGCCCTACGAGCAGTACTTC. Its protein is CAISLVSGGPYEQYF.

This clonotype was picked up a small number of times. V usage is TRBV11-3 and J usage is TRBJ1-1, with unresolved D. Trimming removed 5 bases from V and 0 bases from J, with 7 bases in between. This CDR3 spans 13 amino acids. Germline V gene lookup returns CDR1 SGHNT and CDR2 YENEEA. CDR3 sequence reads: CASSRGLNTEAFF. In DNA, the CDR3 is TGTGCCAGCAGCCGTGGCCTGAACACTGAAGCTTTCTTT.

This clonotype was observed a few times. The V gene is TRBV5-1, the J gene TRBJ2-5, with 13 bases aligning to TRBD2. The CDR3 covers 15 residues. V shed 4 bases and J 2 bases; nucleotides not matched to a gene: 2. The germline V gene encodes CDR1 SGHRS and CDR2 YFSETQ. The CDR3 region is CASSLGLAGQETQYF. As DNA, the CDR3 is TGCGCCAGCAGCCTGGGACTAGCGGGGCAAGAGACCCAGTACTTC.

This clonotype came up many times. This chain connects TRBV29-1 to TRBJ1-2, with 9 nucleotides matching TRBD1. The CDR3 is made up of 14 amino acids. J lost 4 bases, V lost 2 bases, and 5 bases had no gene match. Per germline, CDR1 SQVTM and CDR2 ANQGSEA. The CDR3 DNA reads as TGCAGCGTTGAAATCTTACAGGGGGCCTATGGCTACACCTTC. This encodes CSVEILQGAYGYTF.

The sample holds many counts of this clonotype. The V and J genes are TRBV11-2 and TRBJ1-1; TRBD1 is a possible D gene (6 bases). The germline CDR1 and CDR2 sequences are SGHAT and FQNNGV. This CDR3 comprises 16 residues. Trimming left V 5 bases short and J 5 bases short, with 21 bases between. The CDR3 DNA follows: TGTGCCAGCAGCCGTGGGACATACACTCCTGGGACTGAAGCTTTCTTT. Translating it yields CASSRGTYTPGTEAFF.

This clonotype was detected ten times or more. J is TRBJ2-3 and V is TRBV19; D ambiguous. Germline V gene lookup returns CDR1 LNHDA and CDR2 SQIVND (reference sequence). V lost 6 bases and J 2 bases, leaving 21 bases between the germline ends. This CDR3 comprises 17 residues. The CDR3: CASSPYGAGPSTDTQYF. The CDR3 nucleotides are TGTGCCAGTAGCCCCTATGGCGCCGGGCCTTCCACAGATACGCAGTATTTT.